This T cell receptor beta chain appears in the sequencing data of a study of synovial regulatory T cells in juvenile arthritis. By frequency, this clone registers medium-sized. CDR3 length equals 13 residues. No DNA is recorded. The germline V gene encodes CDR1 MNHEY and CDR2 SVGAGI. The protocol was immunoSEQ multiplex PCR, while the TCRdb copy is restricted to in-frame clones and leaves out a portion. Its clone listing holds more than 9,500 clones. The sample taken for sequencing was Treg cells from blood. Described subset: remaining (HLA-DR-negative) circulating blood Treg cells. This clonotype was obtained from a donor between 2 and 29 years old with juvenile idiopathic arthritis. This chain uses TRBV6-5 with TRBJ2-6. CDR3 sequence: CASRTSGANVLTF.